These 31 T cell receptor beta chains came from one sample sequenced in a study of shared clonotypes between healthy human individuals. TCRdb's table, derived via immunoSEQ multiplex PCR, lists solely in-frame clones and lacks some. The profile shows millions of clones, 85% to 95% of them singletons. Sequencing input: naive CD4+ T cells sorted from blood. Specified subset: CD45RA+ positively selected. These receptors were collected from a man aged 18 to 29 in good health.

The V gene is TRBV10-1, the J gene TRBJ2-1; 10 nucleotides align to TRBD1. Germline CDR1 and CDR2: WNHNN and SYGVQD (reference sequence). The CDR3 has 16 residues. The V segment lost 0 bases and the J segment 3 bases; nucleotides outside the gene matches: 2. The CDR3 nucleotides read TGCGCCAGCAGTGAGTCCGGACAGGGGGGCTACAATGAGCAGTTCTTC. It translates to CASSESGQGGYNEQFF.

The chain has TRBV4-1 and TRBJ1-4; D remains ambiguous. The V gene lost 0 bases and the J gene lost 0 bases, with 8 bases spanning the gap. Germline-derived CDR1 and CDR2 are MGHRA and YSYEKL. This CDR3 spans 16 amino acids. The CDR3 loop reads CASSQEGEATNEKLFF. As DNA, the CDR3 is TGCGCCAGCAGCCAAGAAGGAGAAGCAACTAATGAAAAACTGTTTTTT.

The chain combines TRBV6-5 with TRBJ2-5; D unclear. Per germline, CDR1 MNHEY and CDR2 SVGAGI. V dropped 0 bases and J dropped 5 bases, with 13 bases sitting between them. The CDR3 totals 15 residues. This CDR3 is CASSYSWGSIETQYF. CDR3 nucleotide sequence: TGTGCCAGCAGTTACTCGTGGGGTAGTATCGAGACCCAGTACTTC.

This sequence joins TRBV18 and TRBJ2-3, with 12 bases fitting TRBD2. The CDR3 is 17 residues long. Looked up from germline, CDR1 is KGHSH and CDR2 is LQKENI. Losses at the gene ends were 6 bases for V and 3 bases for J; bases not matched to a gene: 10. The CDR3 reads CASSPELAGGLTDTQYF. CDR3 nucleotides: TGTGCCAGCTCCCCCGAACTAGCGGGGGGTCTTACAGATACGCAGTATTTT. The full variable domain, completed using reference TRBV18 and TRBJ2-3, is NAGVMQNPRHLVRRRGQEARLRCSPMKGHSHVYWYRQLPEEGLKFMVYLQKENIIDESGMPKERFSAEFPKEGPSILRIQQVVRGDSAAYFCASSPELAGGLTDTQYFGPGTRLTVL.

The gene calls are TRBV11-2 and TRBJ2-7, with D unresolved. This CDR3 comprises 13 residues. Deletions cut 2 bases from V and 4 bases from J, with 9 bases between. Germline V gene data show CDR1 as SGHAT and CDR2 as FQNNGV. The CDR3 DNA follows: TGTGCCAGCAGCTTACGGTGGATATACGAGCAGTACTTC. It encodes CASSLRWIYEQYF.

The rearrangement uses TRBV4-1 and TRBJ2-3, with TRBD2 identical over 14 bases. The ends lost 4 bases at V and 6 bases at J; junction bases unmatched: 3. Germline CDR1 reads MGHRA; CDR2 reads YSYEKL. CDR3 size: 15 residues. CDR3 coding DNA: TGCGCCAGCAGCCCTCGGACTAGCGGGGGGGATACGCAGTATTTT. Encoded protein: CASSPRTSGGDTQYF.

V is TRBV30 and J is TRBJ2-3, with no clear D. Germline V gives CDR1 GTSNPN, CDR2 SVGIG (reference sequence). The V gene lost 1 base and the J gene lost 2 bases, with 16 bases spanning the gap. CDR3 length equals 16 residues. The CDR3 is CAWSAGLGGHTDTQYF. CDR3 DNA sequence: TGTGCCTGGAGTGCAGGTTTGGGTGGCCACACAGATACGCAGTATTTT.

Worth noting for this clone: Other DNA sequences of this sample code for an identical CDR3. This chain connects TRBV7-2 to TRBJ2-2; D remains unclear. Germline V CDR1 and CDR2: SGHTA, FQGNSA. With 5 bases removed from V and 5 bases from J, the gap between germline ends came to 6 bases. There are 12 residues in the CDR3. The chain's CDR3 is CASSPFTGELFF. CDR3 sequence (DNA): TGTGCCAGCAGCCCTTTTACCGGGGAGCTGTTTTTT.

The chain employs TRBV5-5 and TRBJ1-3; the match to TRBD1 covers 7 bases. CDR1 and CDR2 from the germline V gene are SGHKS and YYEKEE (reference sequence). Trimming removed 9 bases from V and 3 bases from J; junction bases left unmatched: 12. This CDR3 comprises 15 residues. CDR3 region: CATSDSGGIGNTIYF. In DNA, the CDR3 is TGTGCCACCTCCGACTCAGGGGGGATTGGAAACACCATATATTTT. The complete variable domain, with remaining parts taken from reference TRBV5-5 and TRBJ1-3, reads DAGVTQSPTHLIKTRGQQVTLRCSPISGHKSVSWYQQVLGQGPQFIFQYYEKEERGRGNFPDRFSARQFPNYSSELNVNALLLGDSALYLCATSDSGGIGNTIYFGEGSWLTVV.

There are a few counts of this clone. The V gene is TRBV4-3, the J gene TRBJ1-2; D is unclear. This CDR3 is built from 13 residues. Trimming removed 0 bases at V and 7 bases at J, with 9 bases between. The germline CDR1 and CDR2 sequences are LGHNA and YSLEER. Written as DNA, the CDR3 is TGCGCCAGCAGCCAAGAAGGAAGTAGTGGCTACACCTTC. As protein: CASSQEGSSGYTF.

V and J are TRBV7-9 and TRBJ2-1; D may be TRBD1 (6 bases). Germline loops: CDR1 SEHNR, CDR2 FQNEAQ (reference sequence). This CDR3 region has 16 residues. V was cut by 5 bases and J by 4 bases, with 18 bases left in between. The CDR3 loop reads CASSPIRAGAYNEQFF. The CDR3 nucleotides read TGTGCCAGCAGCCCTATACGGGCAGGGGCTTACAATGAGCAGTTCTTC.

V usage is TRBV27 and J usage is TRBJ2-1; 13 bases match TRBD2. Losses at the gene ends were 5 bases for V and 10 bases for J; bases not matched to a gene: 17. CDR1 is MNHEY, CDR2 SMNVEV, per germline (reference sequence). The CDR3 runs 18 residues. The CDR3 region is CASSPFFPGLAGSTEQFF. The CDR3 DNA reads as TGTGCCAGCAGTCCCTTTTTTCCGGGACTAGCGGGATCGACCGAGCAGTTCTTC.

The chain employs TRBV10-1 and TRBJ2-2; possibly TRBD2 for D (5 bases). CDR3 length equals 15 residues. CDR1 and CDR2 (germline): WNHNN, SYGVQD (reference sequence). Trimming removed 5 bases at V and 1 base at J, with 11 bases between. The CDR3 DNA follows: TGCGCCAGCAGTAGGCCACTAGAGAACACCGGGGAGCTGTTTTTT. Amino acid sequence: CASSRPLENTGELFF.

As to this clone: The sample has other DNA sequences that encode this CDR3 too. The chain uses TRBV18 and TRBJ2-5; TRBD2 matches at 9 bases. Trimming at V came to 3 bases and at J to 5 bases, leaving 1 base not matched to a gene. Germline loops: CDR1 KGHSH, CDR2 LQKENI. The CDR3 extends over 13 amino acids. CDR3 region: CASSPLAGETQYF. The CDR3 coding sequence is TGTGCCAGCTCACCTCTAGCGGGGGAGACCCAGTACTTC. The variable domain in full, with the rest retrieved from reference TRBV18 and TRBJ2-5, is NAGVMQNPRHLVRRRGQEARLRCSPMKGHSHVYWYRQLPEEGLKFMVYLQKENIIDESGMPKERFSAEFPKEGPSILRIQQVVRGDSAAYFCASSPLAGETQYFGPGTRLLVL.

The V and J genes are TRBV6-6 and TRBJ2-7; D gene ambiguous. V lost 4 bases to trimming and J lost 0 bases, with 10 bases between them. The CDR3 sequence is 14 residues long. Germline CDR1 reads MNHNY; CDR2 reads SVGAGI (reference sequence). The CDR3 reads CASSSPFTSYEQYF. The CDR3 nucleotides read TGTGCCAGCAGTTCCCCCTTTACCTCCTACGAGCAGTACTTC.

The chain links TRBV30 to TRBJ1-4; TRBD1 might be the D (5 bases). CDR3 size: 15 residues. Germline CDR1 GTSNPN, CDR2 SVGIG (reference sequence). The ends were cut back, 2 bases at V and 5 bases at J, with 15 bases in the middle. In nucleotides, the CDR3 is TGTGCCTGGAGTCCTATACAGGACCCCAATGAAAAACTGTTTTTT. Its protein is CAWSPIQDPNEKLFF.

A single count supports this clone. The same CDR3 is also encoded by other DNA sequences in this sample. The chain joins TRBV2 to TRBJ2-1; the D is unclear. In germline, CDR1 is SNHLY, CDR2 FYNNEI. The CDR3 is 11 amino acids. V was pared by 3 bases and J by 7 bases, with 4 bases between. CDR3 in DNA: TGTGCCAGCAGTGAGTGGAATGAGCAGTTCTTC. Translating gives CASSEWNEQFF.

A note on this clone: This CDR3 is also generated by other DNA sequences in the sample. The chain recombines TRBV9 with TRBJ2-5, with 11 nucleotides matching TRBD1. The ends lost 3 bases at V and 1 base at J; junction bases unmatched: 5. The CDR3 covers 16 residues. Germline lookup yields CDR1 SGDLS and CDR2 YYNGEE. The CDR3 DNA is TGTGCCAGCAGCGCCGGGACAGGGGGAGGCCAAGAGACCCAGTACTTC. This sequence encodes CASSAGTGGGQETQYF. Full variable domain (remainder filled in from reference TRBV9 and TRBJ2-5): DSGVTQTPKHLITATGQRVTLRCSPRSGDLSVYWYQQSLDQGLQFLIQYYNGEERAKGNILERFSAQQFPDLHSELNLSSLELGDSALYFCASSAGTGGGQETQYFGPGTRLLVL.

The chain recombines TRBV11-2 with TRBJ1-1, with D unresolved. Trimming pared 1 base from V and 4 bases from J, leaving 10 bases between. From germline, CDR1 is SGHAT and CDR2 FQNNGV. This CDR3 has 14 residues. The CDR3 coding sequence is TGTGCCAGCAGCTTAGTGGCTCGGGGCACTGAAGCTTTCTTT. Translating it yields CASSLVARGTEAFF.

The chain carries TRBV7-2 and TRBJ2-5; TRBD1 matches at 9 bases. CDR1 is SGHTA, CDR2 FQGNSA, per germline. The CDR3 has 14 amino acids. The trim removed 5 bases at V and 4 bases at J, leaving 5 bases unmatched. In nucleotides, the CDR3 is TGTGCCAGCAGCCAACAGGGGGCAGGAGAGACCCAGTACTTC. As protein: CASSQQGAGETQYF.

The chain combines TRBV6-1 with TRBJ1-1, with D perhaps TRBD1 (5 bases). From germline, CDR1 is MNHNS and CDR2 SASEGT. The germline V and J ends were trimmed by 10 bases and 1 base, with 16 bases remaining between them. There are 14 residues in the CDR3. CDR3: CATSRGLANTEAFF. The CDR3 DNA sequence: TGTGCCACAAGCCGGGGACTTGCGAACACTGAAGCTTTCTTT.

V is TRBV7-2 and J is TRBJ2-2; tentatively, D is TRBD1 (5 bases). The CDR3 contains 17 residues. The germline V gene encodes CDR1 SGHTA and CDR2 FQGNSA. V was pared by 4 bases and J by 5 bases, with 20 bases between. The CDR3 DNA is TGTGCCAGCAGCTCCCCTCGGGTGGCAGGGTTAACCGGGGAGCTGTTTTTT. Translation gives CASSSPRVAGLTGELFF.

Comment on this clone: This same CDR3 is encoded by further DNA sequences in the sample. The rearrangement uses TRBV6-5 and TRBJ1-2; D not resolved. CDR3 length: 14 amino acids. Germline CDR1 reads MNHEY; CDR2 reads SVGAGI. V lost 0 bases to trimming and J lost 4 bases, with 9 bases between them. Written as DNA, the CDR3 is TGTGCCAGCAGTTACTCGAGGCGGGGCTATGGCTACACCTTC. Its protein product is CASSYSRRGYGYTF.

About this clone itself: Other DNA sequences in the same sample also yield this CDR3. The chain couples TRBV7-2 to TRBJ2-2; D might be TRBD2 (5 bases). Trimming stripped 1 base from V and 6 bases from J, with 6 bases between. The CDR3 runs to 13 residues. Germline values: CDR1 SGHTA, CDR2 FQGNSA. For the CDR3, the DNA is TGTGCCAGCAGCTTAGGAGCGGCCGGGGAGCTGTTTTTT. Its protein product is CASSLGAAGELFF.

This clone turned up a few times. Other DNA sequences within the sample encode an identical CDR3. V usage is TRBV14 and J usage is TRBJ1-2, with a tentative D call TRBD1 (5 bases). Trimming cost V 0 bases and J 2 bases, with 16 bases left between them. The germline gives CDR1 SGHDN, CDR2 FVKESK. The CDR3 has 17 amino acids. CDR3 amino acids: CASSQDPRRGLNYGYTF. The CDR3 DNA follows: TGTGCCAGCAGCCAAGATCCCCGGAGGGGACTAAACTATGGCTACACCTTC. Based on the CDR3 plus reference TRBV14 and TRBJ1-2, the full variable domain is EAGVTQFPSHSVIEKGQTVTLRCDPISGHDNLYWYRRVMGKEIKFLLHFVKESKQDESGMPNNRFLAERTGGTYSTLKVQPAELEDSGVYFCASSQDPRRGLNYGYTFGSGTRLTVV.

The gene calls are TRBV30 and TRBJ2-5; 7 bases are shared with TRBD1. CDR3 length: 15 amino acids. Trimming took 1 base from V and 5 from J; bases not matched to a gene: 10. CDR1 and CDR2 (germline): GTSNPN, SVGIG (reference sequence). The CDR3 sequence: CAWSEGQTPGETQYF. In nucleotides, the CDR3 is TGTGCCTGGAGTGAGGGACAGACTCCGGGGGAGACCCAGTACTTC.

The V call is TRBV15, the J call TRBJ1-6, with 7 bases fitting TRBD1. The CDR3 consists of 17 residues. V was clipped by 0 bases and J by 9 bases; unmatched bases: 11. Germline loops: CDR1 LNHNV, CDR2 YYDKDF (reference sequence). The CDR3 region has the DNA TGTGCCACCAGCAGAGATCTGCCCCCGCAGGGGGGTTCACCCCTCCACTTT. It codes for CATSRDLPPQGGSPLHF.

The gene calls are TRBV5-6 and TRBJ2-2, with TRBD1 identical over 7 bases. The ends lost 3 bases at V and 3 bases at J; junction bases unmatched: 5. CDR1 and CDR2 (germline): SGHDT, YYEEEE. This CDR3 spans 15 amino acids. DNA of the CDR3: TGTGCCAGCAGCTGGGGACAGTCCTACACCGGGGAGCTGTTTTTT. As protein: CASSWGQSYTGELFF.

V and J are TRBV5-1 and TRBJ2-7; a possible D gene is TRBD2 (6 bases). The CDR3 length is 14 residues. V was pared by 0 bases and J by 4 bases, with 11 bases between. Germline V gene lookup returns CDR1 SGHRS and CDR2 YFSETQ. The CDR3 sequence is CASSLATAGYEQYF. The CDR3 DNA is TGCGCCAGCAGCTTGGCCACTGCGGGGTACGAGCAGTACTTC. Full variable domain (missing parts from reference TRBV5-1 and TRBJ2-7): KAGVTQTPRYLIKTRGQQVTLSCSPISGHRSVSWYQQTPGQGLQFLFEYFSETQRNKGNFPGRFSGRQFSNSRSEMNVSTLELGDSALYLCASSLATAGYEQYFGPGTRLTVT.

The CDR3 region is CASSTLAGGSSYNEQFF. The CDR3 DNA follows: TGTGCCAGTAGTACACTAGCGGGAGGAAGCTCCTACAATGAGCAGTTCTTC. This chain uses TRBV19 with TRBJ2-1; 12 bases align to TRBD2. CDR1 is LNHDA, CDR2 SQIVND, per germline (reference sequence). The CDR3 has 17 amino acids. The junction had 4 bases not matched to a gene; V was cut back by 4 bases and J by 0 bases.

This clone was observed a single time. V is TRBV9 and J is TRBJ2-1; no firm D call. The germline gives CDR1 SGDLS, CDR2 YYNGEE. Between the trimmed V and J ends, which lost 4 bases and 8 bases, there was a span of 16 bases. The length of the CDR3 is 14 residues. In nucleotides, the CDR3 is TGTGCCAGCAGCCCCCGGCGCCCAAGGGATGAGCAGTTCTTC. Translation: CASSPRRPRDEQFF.